The next 7 T cell receptor beta chains were all read from a single sample in a study of tumor-infiltrating lymphocytes in localized non-small cell lung cancer. Some clones are missing from TCRdb's copy, which holds only in-frame ones; the method was immunoSEQ multiplex PCR. The sample holds around 15,000 clones, approximately 80% seen once. The specimen was uninvolved lung tissue not adjacent to the tumor. The receptors here all came from a human donor with non-small cell lung cancer.

The rearrangement joins TRBV5-1 to TRBJ1-2; weak D call: TRBD1 (6 bases). With 0 bases removed from V and 6 bases from J, the gap between germline ends came to 12 bases. Germline-derived CDR1 and CDR2 are SGHRS and YFSETQ. This CDR3 region has 14 residues. CDR3 nucleotides: TGCGCCAGCAGCTTGGGTCAGGGGTGGGATGGCTACACCTTC. This encodes CASSLGQGWDGYTF.

The rearrangement joins TRBV30 to TRBJ1-2; 11 bases are a match to TRBD1. Germline assignment: CDR1 GTSNPN and CDR2 SVGIG (reference sequence). The length of the CDR3 is 15 residues. V was clipped by 2 bases and J by 2 bases; unmatched bases: 4. CDR3 residues: CAWSPGTGGNYGYTF. CDR3 nucleotide sequence: TGTGCCTGGAGTCCCGGGACAGGGGGGAACTATGGCTACACCTTC.

V usage is TRBV5-8 and J usage is TRBJ1-5; perhaps TRBD1 as D (5 bases). This CDR3 spans 16 amino acids. CDR1 SGHTS and CDR2 YDEGEE come from the germline V gene. V shed 3 bases and J shed 9 bases, with 22 bases lying between them. CDR3 in amino acids: CASSSGRWGVGRPQHF. DNA for the CDR3: TGTGCCAGCAGCTCGGGTCGCTGGGGGGTAGGGCGGCCCCAGCATTTT.

J is TRBJ1-1 and V is TRBV29-1; weak D call: TRBD1 (5 bases). Trimming removed 7 bases from V and 5 bases from J, with 11 bases in between. The germline CDR1 and CDR2 sequences are SQVTM and ANQGSEA. The CDR3 runs 11 residues. The CDR3 DNA sequence: TGCAGCGGTAAGACAGATACTGAAGCTTTCTTT. Its protein product is CSGKTDTEAFF.

This clone was detected only once. V usage is TRBV27 and J usage is TRBJ2-1; no clear D gene. Germline V gene data show CDR1 as MNHEY and CDR2 as SMNVEV (reference sequence). The CDR3 is made up of 15 amino acids. The V and J ends lost 3 bases and 0 bases respectively, with 9 bases between them. CDR3 sequence reads: CASSLDWSSYNEQFF. CDR3 nucleotides: TGTGCCAGCAGTTTGGATTGGAGCTCCTACAATGAGCAGTTCTTC.

CDR3 sequence (DNA): TGCGCCAGCAGCTTGGATAAGCGGGCCTCTTCCTACGAGCAGTACTTC. This gives the protein CASSLDKRASSYEQYF. The genes are TRBV5-1 and TRBJ2-7, with D possibly TRBD2 on 6 matching bases. Germline CDR1 is SGHRS and CDR2 is YFSETQ. CDR3 size: 16 residues. V lost 0 bases, J lost 1 base, and 14 bases lay in between.

The rearrangement links TRBV7-9 to TRBJ2-2; TRBD2 agrees at 13 bases. Per germline, CDR1 SEHNR and CDR2 FQNEAQ (reference sequence). The CDR3 is made up of 16 amino acids. The V and J ends lost 5 bases and 5 bases, in that order; junction bases with no gene match: 5. The CDR3 sequence is CASSGLAGVRTGELFF. In DNA form, the CDR3 reads TGTGCCAGCAGCGGACTAGCGGGAGTTCGAACCGGGGAGCTGTTTTTT.